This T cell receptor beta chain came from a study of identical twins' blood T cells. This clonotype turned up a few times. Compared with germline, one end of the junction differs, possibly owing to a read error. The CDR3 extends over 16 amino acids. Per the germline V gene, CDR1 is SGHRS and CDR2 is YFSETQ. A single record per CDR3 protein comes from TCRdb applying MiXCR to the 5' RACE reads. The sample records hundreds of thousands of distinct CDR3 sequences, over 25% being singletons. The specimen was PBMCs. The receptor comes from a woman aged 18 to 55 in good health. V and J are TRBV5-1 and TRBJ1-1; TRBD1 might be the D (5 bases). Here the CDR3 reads CAGSSGPSALNTEAFF. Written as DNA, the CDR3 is TGCGCCGGCAGCTCGGGACCGTCGGCGCTGAACACTGAAGCTTTCTTT.